The clone carrying this TCR beta chain is medium-sized by share. Its specificity is not known. Germline assignment: CDR1 SGHDT and CDR2 YYEEEE. The CDR3 has 16 residues. V shed 0 bases and J shed 4 bases, with 16 bases lying between them. These data belong to a study of PD-1 blockade in classical Hodgkin lymphoma. Study-level findings and limits: Reasons behind the repertoire differences stay unclear, perhaps disease activity or earlier therapy.

Every patient had relapsed following autologous stem cell transplantation, and cohorts differed in brentuximab vedotin exposure. The method was immunoSEQ multiplex PCR; TCRdb's version includes in-frame clones alone and lacks a portion of them. This table holds tens of thousands of clones, more than 70% found once. This specimen consisted of peripheral blood mononuclear cells (PBMCs), obtained at baseline. The sequence was collected from a human donor with classical Hodgkin lymphoma. The J gene is TRBJ1-1, the V gene TRBV5-6, with D perhaps TRBD1 (5 bases). In DNA, the CDR3 is TGTGCCAGCAGCTTGGTCGGGGAGGGGAGGGGCACTGAAGCTTTCTTT. It specifies CASSLVGEGRGTEAFF.